This record concerns one T cell receptor (beta chain) sequence. The sample's treatment: oral pan-JAK inhibitor, 5-10 mg twice daily. This entry is derived from a study of CD8+ T cells in alopecia areata. The overall study: After 6 to 18 months of tofacitinib, follow-up continued 6 months off drug.

This CDR3 contains 13 residues. The V and J ends lost 6 bases and 7 bases respectively, with 16 bases between them. Germline CDR1 reads KGHSH; CDR2 reads LQKENI. TCR sequencing used cDNA made by reverse transcription of extracted RNA. Only in-frame clones appear in the TCRdb table, and some are missing; sequencing was by immunoSEQ multiplex PCR. The sample lists about 190,000 clones, 45% to 65% occurring once. Sequenced here: CD4+ T cells sorted from blood, sampled at week 4, from a patient treated with tofacitinib. The TCR was taken from a human donor with alopecia areata. The chain combines TRBV18 with TRBJ2-7, with D possibly being TRBD2 (5 bases). CDR3 DNA sequence: TGTGCCAGCTCTCTACTAGGTCTAGGGGAGCAGTACTTC. Protein product: CASSLLGLGEQYF.